This TCR beta chain was captured in a study of monozygotic twins with inflammatory bowel disease. Concerning this clonotype itself: Its target is not known.

Eight separate reactions per sample served to make cDNA. TCRdb re-called the 5' RACE reads, yielding one record per CDR3 amino acid sequence without DNA. The sample table includes over 150,000 distinct CDR3 sequences. Notes on the study in general: IBD patients displayed reduced TCRbeta diversity (inverse Simpson) when set against healthy co-twins. Differences in immunosuppressive treatment may have been a source of added variability in patient repertoires.

Specimen: blood. The sequence was collected from a human donor with ulcerative colitis or Crohn's disease, or a healthy co-twin of an affected twin (not recorded which).

The chain's CDR3 is CASSLVWTGTYNEQFF. The chain joins TRBV5-5 to TRBJ2-1; TCRdb names TRBD1, which stays unverified in the absence of DNA. Germline V lookup: CDR1 SGHKS, CDR2 YYEKEE (reference sequence). The CDR3 covers 16 residues.